The T cell receptor beta chain under discussion was sequenced for a study of T-cell memory formation after mild COVID-19. Study-wide points: Researchers found some responding clones in pre-infection memory, a sign that cross-reactive memory joined.

In the case of this clonotype: The antigen is unknown.

TCRdb analysed the 5' RACE reads with MiXCR anew, one entry per CDR3 protein. Among approximately 440,000 distinct CDR3 sequences listed, roughly 20% were seen once. The sequence derives from an adult woman who had mild COVID-19 (a few samples of this study predate the infection). Cell type and time point are not known. The material sequenced was PBMCs or a T cell subset sorted from them (not recorded which).

The CDR3 region has the DNA TGTGCCAGCAGCTCAGGCCCCAGGGGGCTTTTGGACAATGAGCAGTTCTTC. Translated, it gives CASSSGPRGLLDNEQFF. The chain uses TRBV7-2 and TRBJ2-1; 8 nucleotides line up with TRBD1. The CDR3 has 17 residues. Trimming cost V 4 bases and J 5 bases; bases outside gene matches: 13. From germline, CDR1 is SGHTA and CDR2 FQGNSA. Complete variable domain (other parts from reference TRBV7-2 and TRBJ2-1): GAGVSQSPSNKVTEKGKDVELRCDPISGHTALYWYRQSLGQGLEFLIYFQGNSAPDKSGLPSDRFSAERTGGSVSTLTIQRTQQEDSAVYLCASSSGPRGLLDNEQFFGPGTRLTVL.